This T cell receptor (beta chain) derives from a study of blood T cell repertoires in COVID-19. Study background: Donors in the United States, Italy and Spain gave samples during acute or convalescent COVID-19. Sources were T cells, B-cell-depleted T cells, or PBMCs; the material itself was cDNA or gDNA.

The germline CDR1 and CDR2 sequences are LNHDA and SQIVND (reference sequence). This CDR3 spans 17 amino acids. V lost 6 bases to trimming and J lost 3 bases, with 18 bases between them. The authors' processing: Reference gene primer amplification gave nucleated cell count estimates. Clones were sequenced by immunoSEQ multiplex PCR, and TCRdb holds only the in-frame ones, with some missing. V, J and clone size were drawn from that table, and D and trimming were deduced from the DNA. Among about 15,000 clones listed, 85% to 95% were seen once. Sequencing input: peripheral blood. This chain uses TRBV19 with TRBJ2-6; D is possibly TRBD2 (6 bases). This TCR was recovered from a human donor with active COVID-19. The donor label of this sample is uncertain. The CDR3: CASRPGTGALGANVLTF. The CDR3 bases are TGTGCCAGTAGACCCGGGACTGGGGCTCTTGGGGCCAACGTCCTGACTTTC.